There are many counts of the clone carrying this T cell receptor (beta chain). Its antigen remains unidentified. The data were taken from a study of identical twins. General study results and limits: A lower insertion count was a feature of abundant cord blood beta clonotypes, with no such feature in memory repertoires. Weaker excess twin sharing was observed in beta out-of-frame sequences. The study based its conclusions on cross-sectional statistical analysis and did not follow the same donors.

CDR1 SGHRS and CDR2 YFSETQ come from the germline V gene. The CDR3 loop spans 16 amino acids. The junction had 5 bases not matched to a gene; V was cut back by 3 bases and J by 0 bases. Everyone who donated was a healthy Caucasian. TCRdb re-analysed the 5' RACE reads in MiXCR, keeping a single row per CDR3 protein. Here the sample spans around 960,000 distinct CDR3 sequences, roughly 12% being singletons. In addition, the sample was reused for a study of yellow fever vaccine responses in identical twins.

The rearrangement uses TRBV5-1 and TRBJ2-5; 10 bases agree with TRBD2. Sequencing was done on a sample of PBMCs. The receptor's source is a woman younger than 30 in good health. The CDR3 DNA follows: TGCGCCAGCAGCTCCCTAGCGGGAGTTAACCAAGAGACCCAGTACTTC. It translates to CASSSLAGVNQETQYF.